The 9 T cell receptor beta chains presented below share a single source sample, sequenced in a study of T cell responses to AZD1222 COVID-19 vaccine. Here immunoSEQ multiplex PCR was the method, and the copy in TCRdb shows in-frame clones only, minus some. The data show about 160,000 clones, with less than 95% seen just once and approximately 1.6% held by the top ten. This sample comprised peripheral blood, obtained on day 0 of AZD1222 vaccination. The receptors stem from an adult in good health.

The chain uses TRBV6-2 or TRBV6-3 and TRBJ1-2; the match to TRBD1 covers 7 bases. This CDR3 comprises 16 residues. Looked up from germline, CDR1 is MNHEY and CDR2 is SVGEGT. Trimming removed 2 bases from V and 0 bases from J; junction bases left unmatched: 6. This CDR3 reads CASSYGQVLANYGYTF. CDR3 DNA: TGTGCCAGCAGTTACGGACAGGTCCTAGCTAACTATGGCTACACCTTC.

The chain joins TRBV3-1 (or the pseudogene TRBV3-2) to TRBJ2-1; D might be TRBD2 (5 bases). Germline assignment: CDR1 LGHDT and CDR2 YNNKEL (reference sequence). The V and J ends lost 0 bases and 7 bases respectively, with 13 bases between them. CDR3 size: 15 residues. CDR3 in amino acids: CASSQDLGRGNEQFF. The CDR3 DNA sequence: TGTGCCAGCAGCCAAGATTTAGGGAGAGGGAATGAGCAGTTCTTC.

The chain recombines TRBV7-9 with TRBJ1-6, with a possible D match to TRBD1 (6 bases). The CDR3 length is 15 residues. Per the germline V gene, CDR1 is SEHNR and CDR2 is FQNEAQ (reference sequence). Deletions cut 5 bases from V and 7 bases from J, with 15 bases between. The CDR3 loop reads CASSAGAGGNSPLHF. The CDR3 nucleotides are TGTGCCAGCAGCGCCGGAGCGGGGGGCAATTCACCCCTCCACTTT.

The chain has TRBV6-5 and TRBJ1-5; perhaps TRBD1 as D (5 bases). Germline CDR1 MNHEY, CDR2 SVGAGI. V was trimmed by 8 bases and J by 7 bases, leaving 15 bases between them. The CDR3 contains 13 residues. The CDR3 DNA is TGTGCCAGCGAAATCCTGGGGGAACAGCCCCAGCATTTT. Its protein is CASEILGEQPQHF.

The rearrangement links TRBV19 to TRBJ2-7, with D perhaps TRBD1 or TRBD2 (6 bases each). The CDR3 is made up of 21 amino acids. In germline, CDR1 is LNHDA, CDR2 SQIVND (reference sequence). The V end was cut by 2 bases, the J end by 2 bases, with 31 bases between. The CDR3 is CASSIIQGDIGGNGETYEQYF. The CDR3 region has the DNA TGTGCCAGTAGTATAATACAGGGAGATATTGGGGGGAATGGGGAAACCTACGAGCAGTACTTC.

The chain employs TRBV30 and TRBJ2-5; D gene unclear. This CDR3 is built from 11 residues. The V end lost 0 bases, the J end lost 5 bases, and 4 bases lay between the germline ends. CDR1 is GTSNPN and CDR2 is SVGIG in the germline V gene (reference sequence). The CDR3 sequence: CAWSVGETQYF. The CDR3 DNA reads as TGTGCCTGGAGTGTAGGGGAGACCCAGTACTTC.

V usage is TRBV30 and J usage is TRBJ2-7; D is perhaps TRBD1 (5 bases). The CDR3 has 12 amino acids. V dropped 1 base and J dropped 7 bases, with 11 bases sitting between them. CDR1 GTSNPN and CDR2 SVGIG come from the germline V gene (reference sequence). CDR3 in DNA: TGTGCCTGGAGTGCGACAGCCTGGGAGCAGTACTTC. Its protein product is CAWSATAWEQYF.

V gene TRBV6-5 combines with J gene TRBJ1-5, with 8 bases that match TRBD1. Germline V gives CDR1 MNHEY, CDR2 SVGAGI. CDR3 size: 14 residues. The J segment lost 4 bases and the V segment lost 5 bases, leaving 4 bases of the junction unmatched. For the CDR3, the DNA is TGTGCCAGCAGTCTAACAGGGGGAAATCAGCCCCAGCATTTT. Its translation: CASSLTGGNQPQHF.

This chain uses TRBV19 with TRBJ2-1; 7 bases are a match to TRBD2. J gave up 0 bases and V 6 bases, and 2 bases lay outside the gene matches. CDR3 length equals 14 residues. Germline assignment: CDR1 LNHDA and CDR2 SQIVND (reference sequence). CDR3 in amino acids: CASSPSGSYNEQFF. DNA for the CDR3: TGTGCCAGTAGCCCTAGCGGCTCCTACAATGAGCAGTTCTTC.